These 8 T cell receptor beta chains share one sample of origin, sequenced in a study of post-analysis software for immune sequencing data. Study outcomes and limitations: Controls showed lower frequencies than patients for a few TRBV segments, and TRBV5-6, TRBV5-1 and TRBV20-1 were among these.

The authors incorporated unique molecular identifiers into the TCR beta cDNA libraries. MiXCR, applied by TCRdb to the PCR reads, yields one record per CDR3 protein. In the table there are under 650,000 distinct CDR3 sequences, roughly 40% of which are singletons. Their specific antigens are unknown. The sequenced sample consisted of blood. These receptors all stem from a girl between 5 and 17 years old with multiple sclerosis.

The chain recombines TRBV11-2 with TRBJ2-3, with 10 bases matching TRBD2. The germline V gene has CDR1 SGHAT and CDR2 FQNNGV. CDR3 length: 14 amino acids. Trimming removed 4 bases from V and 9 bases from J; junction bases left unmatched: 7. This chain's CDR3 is CASSWRTSGRTQYF. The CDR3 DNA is TGTGCCAGCAGCTGGCGGACTAGCGGAAGAACGCAGTATTTT.

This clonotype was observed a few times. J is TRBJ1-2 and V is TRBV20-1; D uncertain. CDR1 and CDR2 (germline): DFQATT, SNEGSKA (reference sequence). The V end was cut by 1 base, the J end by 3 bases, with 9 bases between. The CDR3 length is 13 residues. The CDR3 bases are TGCAGTGCTAGAGTGGAAGGGTACTATGGCTACACCTTC. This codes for CSARVEGYYGYTF.

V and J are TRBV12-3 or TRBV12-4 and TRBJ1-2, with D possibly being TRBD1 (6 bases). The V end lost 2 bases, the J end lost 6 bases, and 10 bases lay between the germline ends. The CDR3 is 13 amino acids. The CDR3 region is CASSLFRQDGYTF. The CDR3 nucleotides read TGTGCCAGCAGTTTATTCAGACAGGATGGCTACACCTTC.

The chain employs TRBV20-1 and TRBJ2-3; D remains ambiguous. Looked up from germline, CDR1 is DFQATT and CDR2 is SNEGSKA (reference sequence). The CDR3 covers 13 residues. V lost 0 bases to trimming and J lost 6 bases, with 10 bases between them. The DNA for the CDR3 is TGCAGTGCTAGAGAGGTGACAACCGATACGCAGTATTTT. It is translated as CSAREVTTDTQYF.

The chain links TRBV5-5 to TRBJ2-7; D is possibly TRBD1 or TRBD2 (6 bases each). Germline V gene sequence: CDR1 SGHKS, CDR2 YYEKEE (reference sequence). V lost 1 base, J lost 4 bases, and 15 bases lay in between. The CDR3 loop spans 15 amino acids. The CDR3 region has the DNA TGTGCCAGCAGCTTGTCGGGGGCCGGCTTTTACGAGCAGTACTTC. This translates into CASSLSGAGFYEQYF.

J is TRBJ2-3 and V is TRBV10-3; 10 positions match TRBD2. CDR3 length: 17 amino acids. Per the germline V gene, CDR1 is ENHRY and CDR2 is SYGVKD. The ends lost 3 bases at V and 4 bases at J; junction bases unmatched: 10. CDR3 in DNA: TGTGCCATCAGTGACCCGCCGGGACTAGCGTTCCCAGATACGCAGTATTTT. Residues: CAISDPPGLAFPDTQYF.

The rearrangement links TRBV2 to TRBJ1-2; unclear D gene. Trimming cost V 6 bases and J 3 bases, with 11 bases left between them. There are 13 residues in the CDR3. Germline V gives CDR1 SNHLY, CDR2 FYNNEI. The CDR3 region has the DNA TGTGCCAGCAGCCCGGACGGGGACTATGGCTACACCTTC. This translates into CASSPDGDYGYTF.

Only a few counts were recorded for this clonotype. CDR3 in amino acids: CASSLEFYGFGQYF. The CDR3 nucleotides read TGTGCCAGCAGCTTAGAGTTCTACGGGTTCGGGCAGTACTTC. The chain couples TRBV7-9 to TRBJ2-7; the D is unclear. V shed 1 base and J shed 9 bases, with 16 bases lying between them. The CDR3 length is 14 residues. In germline, CDR1 is SEHNR, CDR2 FQNEAQ (reference sequence).